These T cell receptor beta chains were read from a single sample in a study of blood T cell repertoires in COVID-19. Measured with immunoSEQ multiplex PCR; TCRdb has only the in-frame clones, and not every one. Of 200,000 to 250,000 clones in the sample, 83% were seen once. The specimen was PBMCs or T cells enriched from blood (not recorded which). The receptors shown here come from a woman between 45 and 65 years old who had been exposed to COVID-19. Each CDR3 is given with its conserved first and last residue. Each record gives: V gene, D gene, clone size, J gene, CDR3 DNA, CDR3 protein. The D gene is left open where the match is weak. Where a row states a size, it is once, few, many or the class of an expanded clone; other rows omit it.

TRBV5-5,TRBD1,once,TRBJ2-3,TGTGCCAGCAGCCTATCCTGGGACAGACGCACAGATACGCAGTATTTT,CASSLSWDRRTDTQYF
TRBV5-5,.,.,TRBJ1-5,TGTGCCAGCAGCTTGGGTGGCCTCCAGCCCCAGCATTTT,CASSLGGLQPQHF
TRBV5-1,.,.,TRBJ1-4,TGCGCCAGCAAGGAGGGCACAACTAATGAAAAACTGTTTTTT,CASKEGTTNEKLFF
TRBV7-2,.,.,TRBJ1-2,TGTGCCAGCAGCTTAACAGGTGGAGACTATGGCTACACCTTC,CASSLTGGDYGYTF
TRBV7-3,.,.,TRBJ2-1,TGTGCCAGCAGCCAGGAGGGAATCGGGGAGCAGTTCTTC,CASSQEGIGEQFF
TRBV27,.,.,TRBJ1-1,TGTGCCAGCAGTCAGTGGCCGAACACTGAAGCTTTCTTT,CASSQWPNTEAFF
TRBV7-2,.,.,TRBJ2-7,TGTGCCAGCAGCTTAGGGAACAGGTTAGAGCAGTACTTC,CASSLGNRLEQYF
TRBV7-2,TRBD1,.,TRBJ2-1,TGTGCCAGCAGCTCCAGACAGGGAGTCCACAATGAGCAGTTCTTC,CASSSRQGVHNEQFF
TRBV18,.,.,TRBJ1-2,TGTGCCAGCTCACCAGGACAGCAACTTTATGGCTACACCTTC,CASSPGQQLYGYTF
TRBV3-1/TRBV3-2,.,once,TRBJ1-5,TGTGCCAGCAGCCCTACCCCAGGGATTAGCAATCAGCCCCAGCATTTT,CASSPTPGISNQPQHF
TRBV5-1,.,.,TRBJ1-4,TGCGCCAGCAGTCGGAGAGCTAATGAAAAACTGTTTTTT,CASSRRANEKLFF
TRBV13,.,.,TRBJ2-7,TGTGCCAGCAGCTTTATGGCGGGAACTAGTAGCTACGAGCAGTACTTC,CASSFMAGTSSYEQYF
TRBV3-1/TRBV3-2,.,.,TRBJ1-2,TGTGCCAGCAGCCGCACAACAGGGAAAGGAGGCTACACCTTC,CASSRTTGKGGYTF
TRBV7-8,.,few,TRBJ2-3,TGTGCCAGCAGCGATCGGCGGAGAAGCACAGATACGCAGTATTTT,CASSDRRRSTDTQYF
TRBV11-3,.,once,TRBJ2-1,TGTGCCAGCAGCTTAGGGTGGGCCCACAATGAGCAGTTCTTC,CASSLGWAHNEQFF
TRBV5-5,.,.,TRBJ1-6,TGTGCCAGCAGCTTGGGGGGGGGAGTCAATTCACCCCTCCACTTT,CASSLGGGVNSPLHF
TRBV10-3,.,.,TRBJ1-2,TGTGCCATCAGTGATCCGACAGGCCGCGGCCTCTATGGCTACACCTTC,CAISDPTGRGLYGYTF
TRBV5-6,TRBD1,.,TRBJ1-1,TGTGCCAGCACCAGTTATAGGACAGGGGAGTATGGAGCTTTCTTT,CASTSYRTGEYGAFF
TRBV12-5,.,once,TRBJ1-2,TGTGCTAGTGGTTTGGTAGCAGGGGATGGCTACACCTTC,CASGLVAGDGYTF
TRBV7-2,TRBD1,.,TRBJ1-6,TGTGCCAGCAGCGTACGACAGGGGGGGAGCAAAAATTCACCCCTCCACTTT,CASSVRQGGSKNSPLHF
TRBV2,TRBD2,once,TRBJ2-5,TGTGCCAGCAGTGCGAGGCGGGGGGCCCAGGTGACCCAGTACTTC,CASSARRGAQVTQYF
TRBV10-2,.,.,TRBJ1-1,TGCGCCAGCAGTGGTGGCCTCAGGGAAGCTTTCTTT,CASSGGLREAFF
TRBV29-1,.,once,TRBJ1-2,TGCAGCGTTGACTGGAGGGGAAGAGGCTACACCTTC,CSVDWRGRGYTF
TRBV5-8,TRBD1,once,TRBJ1-5,TGTGCCAGCAGCTTTCTCAGGGGGCATCAGCCCCAGCATTTT,CASSFLRGHQPQHF
TRBV7-9,.,.,TRBJ1-2,TGTGCCAGCAGCTGGCAGGCGAACTATGGCTACACCTTC,CASSWQANYGYTF
TRBV20-1,.,.,TRBJ2-1,TGCAGTGCTAGTCATCCCCGGGGCAATGAGCAGTTCTTC,CSASHPRGNEQFF
TRBV25-1,TRBD1,.,TRBJ1-2,TGTGCCAGCAGTGACGGGACAGCCTATGGCTACACCTTC,CASSDGTAYGYTF
TRBV25-1,TRBD1,.,TRBJ2-2,TGTGCCAGCAGTCCTTCAGGGGGAACCGGGGAGCTGTTTTTT,CASSPSGGTGELFF
TRBV11-2,TRBD1,once,TRBJ2-7,TGTGCCAGCAGCTTAGTTTTCAGGGGGTACACCTACGAGCAGTACTTC,CASSLVFRGYTYEQYF
TRBV19,TRBD1,.,TRBJ1-4,TGTGCCAGTAGTTACAGGGGCTCAACTAATGAAAAACTGTTTTTT,CASSYRGSTNEKLFF
TRBV20-1,.,.,TRBJ1-2,TGCAGTGCTAGAATGGGCTCCGGCTACACCTTC,CSARMGSGYTF
TRBV5-4,.,once,TRBJ2-5,TGTGCCAGCAGCCGCCTGCAAGAGGTCGAGACCCAGTACTTC,CASSRLQEVETQYF
TRBV19,.,.,TRBJ1-1,TGTGCCAGTAGTATTGGGGGCGGCTCTGAAGCTTTCTTT,CASSIGGGSEAFF
TRBV6-5,.,.,TRBJ1-2,TGTGCCAGCAGTCCCAATCGAGGCTATGGCTACACCTTC,CASSPNRGYGYTF
TRBV13,TRBD2,.,TRBJ2-7,TGTGCCAGCAGCTCCTGGACTAGCGGGGCTTCACGGCAGTACTTC,CASSSWTSGASRQYF
TRBV2,TRBD1,.,TRBJ1-2,TGTGCCAGATCGACGGACAGGTCCTATGGCTACACCTTC,CARSTDRSYGYTF
TRBV27,.,.,TRBJ1-5,TGTGCCAGCAGTTCGCAGGGTTTTTCGTATCAGCCCCAGCATTTT,CASSSQGFSYQPQHF
TRBV24-1,TRBD2,.,TRBJ2-3,TGTGCCACCAGTGATCGGACTAGCGGGGCTCTGGATACGCAGTATTTT,CATSDRTSGALDTQYF
TRBV6-5,.,.,TRBJ1-4,TGTGCCAGCAGTTACACCCGGGGTCTGGGGAATGAAAAACTGTTTTTT,CASSYTRGLGNEKLFF
TRBV5-6,.,.,TRBJ2-6,TGTGCCAGCTCCGGGGTATCTGGGGCCAACGTCCTGACTTTC,CASSGVSGANVLTF
TRBV7-2,TRBD2,.,TRBJ2-3,TGTGCCAGCAGCTTAGGGGGAGCGGGGGGCCACCTCCTATCGTCTACGCAGTATTTT,CASSLGGAGGHLLSSTQYF
TRBV7-2,TRBD2,few,TRBJ2-3,TGTGCCAGCAGCCCTGTCGGGGGGGGCCCAGATACGCAGTATTTT,CASSPVGGGPDTQYF
TRBV20-1,.,.,TRBJ1-4,TGCAGTGCTAGTCCCGGACTTAAGCAGGCTAATGAAAAACTGTTTTTT,CSASPGLKQANEKLFF
TRBV5-4,.,.,TRBJ1-2,TGTGCCAGCAGCTTGGGCCCCGACAGGACCTATTATGGCTACACCTTC,CASSLGPDRTYYGYTF
TRBV9,TRBD2,.,TRBJ2-2,TGTGCCAGCAGCCTAACTAGCGCCGGGGAGCTGTTTTTT,CASSLTSAGELFF
TRBV27,TRBD1,few,TRBJ1-5,TGTGCCAGCAGTGAACAACAGGGGGCCAATCAGCCCCAGCATTTT,CASSEQQGANQPQHF